The source of this T cell receptor (beta chain) is a study of T cells in localized non-small cell lung cancer. TCRdb's table, derived via immunoSEQ multiplex PCR, lists solely in-frame clones and lacks some. The table includes approximately 4,700 clones, more than 30% detected once. The CDR3 has 14 amino acids. After removal of 6 bases from V and 6 bases from J, the junction contained 11 bases not matched to a gene. Per the germline V gene, CDR1 is LNHDA and CDR2 is SQIVND (reference sequence). Sequencing used lung tumor tissue, obtained before any cancer treatment. The source of this sequence is a male donor older than 55 with stage I lung adenocarcinoma. The chain carries TRBV19 and TRBJ2-7; 7 nucleotides agree with TRBD1. CDR3 sequence (DNA): TGTGCCAGTAGCGTTACCCGGGACAGCGGCGAGCAGTACTTC. Translation gives CASSVTRDSGEQYF.